These 11 T cell receptor beta chains were all obtained from the same sample, sequenced in a study of shared clonotypes between healthy human individuals. The assay was immunoSEQ multiplex PCR, and TCRdb's table has in-frame clones only and misses some. In the table there are approximately 2.5 million clones, around nine tenths of which are singletons. The sample was naive CD4+ T cells sorted from blood. The subset is: CD45RA+ positively selected. The receptors originated from a young man in good health.

This clone was observed once. The chain employs TRBV30 and TRBJ1-1, with D perhaps TRBD1 (5 bases). The CDR3 runs 13 residues. V was pared by 0 bases and J by 6 bases, with 11 bases between. Germline CDR1 is GTSNPN and CDR2 is SVGIG (reference sequence). The CDR3 region is CAWSVLLGAEAFF. The DNA for the CDR3 is TGTGCCTGGAGTGTACTCCTGGGGGCTGAAGCTTTCTTT.

The genes are TRBV5-4 and TRBJ1-2; D possibly corresponds to TRBD1 (6 bases). CDR1 SGHNT and CDR2 YYREEE come from the germline V gene (reference sequence). Trimming took 0 bases from V and 7 from J, leaving 16 bases between them. The CDR3 has 15 amino acids. This CDR3 reads CASSLVSGVIGGYTF. The CDR3 DNA sequence: TGTGCCAGCAGCTTGGTATCAGGGGTGATTGGTGGCTACACCTTC.

A word on this clone: This sample also contains other DNA sequences that code for the same CDR3. The chain combines TRBV6-5 with TRBJ1-1; D not certain. Germline-derived CDR1 and CDR2 are MNHEY and SVGAGI. CDR3 size: 12 residues. Trimming removed 8 bases at V and 1 base at J, with 8 bases between. In DNA form, the CDR3 reads TGTGCCAGCGCCCGAGGGAACACTGAAGCTTTCTTT. It specifies CASARGNTEAFF.

The rearrangement uses TRBV7-8 and TRBJ1-4; 7 bases fit TRBD1. The CDR3 length is 15 residues. Trimming removed 2 bases from V and 8 bases from J; junction bases left unmatched: 8. Germline CDR1 reads SGHVS; CDR2 reads FQNEAQ. The DNA of the CDR3 is TGTGCCAGCAGCTTAAATGACAGGGTAGCGGAAAAACTGTTTTTT. This translates into CASSLNDRVAEKLFF.

To note about this clone: At one of its ends the junction is not consistent with the germline gene, which may arise from a read error. Other DNA sequences of this sample code for an identical CDR3. V usage is TRBV30 and J usage is TRBJ1-1, with D unresolved. This CDR3 is built from 13 residues. Germline V gene data show CDR1 as GTSNPN and CDR2 as SVGIG (reference sequence). CDR3: CAWSPGSTTEAFF. In DNA, the CDR3 is TGTGCTTGGAGTCCCGGATCCACCACTGAAGCTTTCTTT. The entire variable domain, with the rest obtained from reference TRBV30 and TRBJ1-1, is as follows: SQTIHQWPATLVQPVGSPLSLECTVEGTSNPNLYWYRQAAGRGLQLLFYSVGIGQISSEVPQNLSASRPQDRQFILSSKKLLLSDSGFYLCAWSPGSTTEAFFGQGTRLTVV.

V and J are TRBV5-1 and TRBJ2-1; 10 nucleotides line up with TRBD1. The ends lost 7 bases at V and 6 bases at J; junction bases unmatched: 10. The CDR3 is 15 amino acids. Germline CDR1 and CDR2: SGHRS and YFSETQ. The CDR3 DNA follows: TGCGCCAGCGCCTCGTCCGGGACAGGGGTCAATGAGCAGTTCTTC. This encodes CASASSGTGVNEQFF.

The V and J genes are TRBV12-2 and TRBJ1-1. TRBV12-2 is shown as a pseudogene. The CDR3 spans 13 residues. The CDR3 nucleotides read TGTGCAAGTCGCTTCGCAGAGCATAATGAAGCTTTCTTT. It translates to CASRFAEHNEAFF.

This clone was seen a few times. The CDR3 DNA sequence: TGTGCCAGCAAAGACGGGGGACAGGCAAATGAAAAACTGTTTTTT. Translated, it gives CASKDGGQANEKLFF. The rearrangement joins TRBV6-1 to TRBJ1-4; TRBD1 matches 8 bases. CDR3 length: 15 amino acids. Germline loops: CDR1 MNHNS, CDR2 SASEGT. Trimming removed 7 bases from V and 5 bases from J; junction bases left unmatched: 9.

V usage is TRBV4-3 and J usage is TRBJ2-1; D uncertain. Per the germline V gene, CDR1 is LGHNA and CDR2 is YSLEER. The length of the CDR3 is 15 residues. V was trimmed by 0 bases and J by 5 bases, leaving 11 bases between them. The CDR3 sequence: CASSQDLRLDNEQFF. The CDR3 nucleotides are TGCGCCAGCAGCCAAGATCTCCGGCTCGACAATGAGCAGTTCTTC.

The gene calls are TRBV10-3 and TRBJ1-1, with D perhaps TRBD1 (5 bases). This CDR3 spans 14 amino acids. V was clipped by 7 bases and J by 0 bases, with 12 bases between them. Germline V gene sequence: CDR1 ENHRY, CDR2 SYGVKD. CDR3 nucleotides: TGTGCCATCAACCGGGGGGGAATGAACACTGAAGCTTTCTTT. Translated, it gives CAINRGGMNTEAFF.

J is TRBJ1-2 and V is TRBV6-1; perhaps TRBD1 as D (6 bases). CDR1 and CDR2 (germline): MNHNS, SASEGT. Deletions cut 5 bases from V and 5 bases from J, with 15 bases between. The CDR3 extends over 14 amino acids. The CDR3 DNA sequence: TGTGCCAGCAGTAGGACAGCCCCGGGGTATGGCTACACCTTC. It encodes CASSRTAPGYGYTF.